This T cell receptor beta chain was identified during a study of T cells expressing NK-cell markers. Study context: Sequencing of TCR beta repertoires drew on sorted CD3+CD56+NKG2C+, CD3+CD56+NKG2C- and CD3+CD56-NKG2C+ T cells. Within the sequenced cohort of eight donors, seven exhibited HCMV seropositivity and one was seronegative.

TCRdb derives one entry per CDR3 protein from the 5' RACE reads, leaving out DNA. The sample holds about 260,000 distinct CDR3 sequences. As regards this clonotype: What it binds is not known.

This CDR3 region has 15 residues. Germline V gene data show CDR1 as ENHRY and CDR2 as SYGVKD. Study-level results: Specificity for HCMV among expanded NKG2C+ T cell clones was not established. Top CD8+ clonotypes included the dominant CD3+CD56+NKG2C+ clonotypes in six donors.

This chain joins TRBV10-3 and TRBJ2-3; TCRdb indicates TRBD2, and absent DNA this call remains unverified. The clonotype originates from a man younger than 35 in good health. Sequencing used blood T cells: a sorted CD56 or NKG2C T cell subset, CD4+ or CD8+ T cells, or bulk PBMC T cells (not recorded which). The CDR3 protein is CAISLTSGSTDTQYF.